Listed here are 28 T cell receptor beta chains from one sample, sequenced in a study of Ad26.COV2.S vaccination and SARS-CoV-2 variants. The data were produced by immunoSEQ multiplex PCR, yet TCRdb's version contains in-frame clones alone and is incomplete. The sample has about half a million clones, 89% seen once. This sample's treatment: 15 to 20 received Ad26.COV2.S at low or high dose, single or two shots; roughly five received placebo; per-sample allocation not given. The samples date from day 63 after the first vaccine or placebo injection. The sequencing here drew on peripheral blood, taken in a trial of Ad26.COV2.S vaccine versus placebo. The receptors stem from a person aged 18-60 years who received the Ad26.COV2.S COVID-19 vaccine or a placebo.

The CDR3 is CASSYVGFNEQFF. The CDR3 region has the DNA TGTGCCAGCAGTTACGTCGGATTCAATGAGCAGTTCTTC. The chain couples TRBV6-6 to TRBJ2-1; the D is unclear. The CDR3 has 13 amino acids. Trimming shortened V by 2 bases and J by 6 bases, and 8 bases separated the two germline ends. Germline V CDR1 and CDR2: MNHNY, SVGAGI (reference sequence).

As concerns this clone: This sample includes further DNA sequences coding for the same CDR3. The V call is TRBV29-1, the J call TRBJ2-7, with no clear D. V was shortened by 1 base and J by 0 bases, with 4 bases between the two germline ends. Germline CDR1 and CDR2: SQVTM and ANQGSEA. The CDR3 sequence is 12 residues long. This CDR3 reads CSVEGSSYEQYF. For the CDR3, the DNA is TGCAGCGTTGAAGGGTCCTCCTACGAGCAGTACTTC.

V is TRBV5-6 and J is TRBJ1-2, with a tentative D call TRBD1 (5 bases). Trimming took off 1 base at V and 4 bases at J, with 14 bases between the two ends. This CDR3 is 15 amino acids long. CDR1 is SGHDT, CDR2 YYEEEE, per germline. The CDR3 nucleotides read TGTGCCAGCAGCTTGTGGGGCAGGGACTTCTATGGCTACACCTTC. As protein: CASSLWGRDFYGYTF. Complete variable domain (other parts from reference TRBV5-6 and TRBJ1-2): DAGVTQSPTHLIKTRGQQVTLRCSPKSGHDTVSWYQQALGQGPQFIFQYYEEEERQRGNFPDRFSGHQFPNYSSELNVNALLLGDSALYLCASSLWGRDFYGYTFGSGTRLTVV.

The V call is TRBV7-9, the J call TRBJ2-5, with D unclear. The CDR3 totals 15 residues. Germline values: CDR1 SEHNR, CDR2 FQNEAQ (reference sequence). Trimming removed 0 bases from V and 1 base from J, with 9 bases in between. CDR3 DNA: TGTGCCAGCAGCTTAGCGCCAGCCTCCCAAGAGACCCAGTACTTC. Protein: CASSLAPASQETQYF.

The chain is built from TRBV6-5 and TRBJ1-1; the D gene is possibly TRBD1 (6 bases). The V and J ends lost 7 bases and 1 base respectively, with 16 bases between them. The CDR3 totals 15 residues. CDR1 is MNHEY and CDR2 is SVGAGI in the germline V gene. In DNA, the CDR3 is TGTGCCAGCACCCCAGGGGAGGGATGGAACACTGAAGCTTTCTTT. Residues: CASTPGEGWNTEAFF.

The rearrangement links TRBV30 to TRBJ1-4; D is undetermined. Germline V gene data show CDR1 as GTSNPN and CDR2 as SVGIG (reference sequence). Deletions cut 3 bases from V and 0 bases from J, with 17 bases between. The CDR3 contains 17 residues. The CDR3: CAWSHPWGAATNEKLFF. The CDR3 bases are TGTGCCTGGAGCCACCCCTGGGGTGCGGCAACTAATGAAAAACTGTTTTTT.

The CDR3 loop reads CASSKSRGCCGYTF. The CDR3 DNA reads TGCGCCAGCAGTAAGTCCAGGGGATGTTGTGGCTACACCTTC. The chain has TRBV23-1 and TRBJ1-2; weak D call: TRBD1 (6 bases). TRBV23-1 falls under the ORF class, with uncertain function. V lost 5 bases and J 7 bases, leaving 17 bases between the germline ends. The CDR3 loop spans 14 amino acids.

This CDR3 is CSVPGVETQYF. CDR3 DNA sequence: TGCAGTGTGCCTGGGGTAGAGACCCAGTACTTC. This sequence joins TRBV20-1 and TRBJ2-5; no reliable D call. The CDR3 runs to 11 residues. The germline V and J ends were trimmed by 7 bases and 4 bases, with 10 bases remaining between them. Germline CDR1 and CDR2: DFQATT and SNEGSKA (reference sequence).

V usage is TRBV3-1 (or the pseudogene TRBV3-2) and J usage is TRBJ2-3; no definite D call. Germline V gives CDR1 LGHDT, CDR2 YNNKEL (reference sequence). Trimming removed 4 bases at V and 4 bases at J, with 15 bases between. The CDR3 loop spans 15 amino acids. In nucleotides, the CDR3 is TGTGCCAGCAGCCCATCCGGGCCCCGGTCAGATACGCAGTATTTT. Translating gives CASSPSGPRSDTQYF.

V usage is TRBV4-1 and J usage is TRBJ2-2; D is undetermined. Germline V gene lookup returns CDR1 MGHRA and CDR2 YSYEKL. The V end lost 0 bases, the J end lost 6 bases, and 14 bases lay between the germline ends. CDR3 length: 16 amino acids. This chain's CDR3 is CASSQDLAGTPGELFF. Here the CDR3 DNA reads TGCGCCAGCAGCCAAGATCTGGCAGGAACCCCCGGGGAGCTGTTTTTT.

The genes are TRBV3-1 (or the pseudogene TRBV3-2) and TRBJ2-5; D gene uncertain. Germline CDR1 is LGHDT and CDR2 is YNNKEL (reference sequence). The CDR3 covers 14 residues. Trimming stripped 3 bases from V and 0 bases from J, with 8 bases between. CDR3 DNA: TGTGCCAGCAGCCATAGACGGAACCAAGAGACCCAGTACTTC. Amino acid sequence: CASSHRRNQETQYF.

V gene TRBV2 combines with J gene TRBJ2-5, with TRBD2 identical over 8 bases. Germline trimming cut 6 bases from V and 2 bases from J; bases unmatched to any gene: 11. Looked up from germline, CDR1 is SNHLY and CDR2 is FYNNEI. The CDR3 spans 16 residues. The CDR3 spells CASRDLGGGTQETQYF. DNA of the CDR3: TGTGCCAGCAGGGATCTGGGCGGGGGGACACAAGAGACCCAGTACTTC. Complete variable domain (other parts from reference TRBV2 and TRBJ2-5): EPEVTQTPSHQVTQMGQEVILRCVPISNHLYFYWYRQILGQKVEFLVSFYNNEISEKSEIFDDQFSVERPDGSNFTLKIRSTKLEDSAMYFCASRDLGGGTQETQYFGPGTRLLVL.

V is TRBV21-1 and J is TRBJ2-7. TRBV21-1 is termed a pseudogene. The CDR3 contains 15 residues. Here the CDR3 DNA reads TGTGCCAGCAGCAAAAACGGGGGCGATTCCTACGAGCAGTACTTC. It translates to CASSKNGGDSYEQYF.

V is TRBV25-1 and J is TRBJ2-2; 10 bases line up with TRBD2. The V gene's germline CDR1 is MGHDK and CDR2 SYGVNS. V dropped 1 base and J dropped 0; count of bases not matched to a gene: 2. The CDR3 spans 17 residues. The CDR3 loop reads CASSESSGRPNTGELFF. The CDR3 DNA sequence: TGTGCCAGCAGTGAATCTAGCGGGAGACCGAACACCGGGGAGCTGTTTTTT.

The rearrangement uses TRBV28 and TRBJ2-5; a possible D gene is TRBD2 (6 bases). Trimming took off 1 base at V and 1 base at J, with 25 bases between the two ends. This CDR3 region has 20 residues. The V gene's germline CDR1 is MDHEN and CDR2 SYDVKM. In nucleotides, the CDR3 is TGTGCCAGCAGTTTATTGTTTGACGAGTTTATGGGCGGGACCCAAGAGACCCAGTACTTC. Protein sequence: CASSLLFDEFMGGTQETQYF.

The chain is built from TRBV15 and TRBJ2-3; 8 positions match TRBD2. CDR3 size: 16 residues. Looked up from germline, CDR1 is LNHNV and CDR2 is YYDKDF (reference sequence). Trimming took 1 base from V and 2 from J; bases not matched to a gene: 5. The CDR3 spells CATSRVREVATDTQYF. The CDR3 region has the DNA TGTGCCACCAGCAGAGTGCGGGAGGTCGCCACAGATACGCAGTATTTT.

CDR3 DNA: TGTGCCAGCAGTTCCGGTCGGGCGGGTCACTTT. Its protein product is CASSSGRAGHF. The chain carries TRBV28 and TRBJ1-6; D not resolved. Germline CDR1 is MDHEN and CDR2 is SYDVKM. This CDR3 is built from 11 residues. Trimming removed 4 bases at V and 19 bases at J, with 14 bases between.

The chain has TRBV29-1 and TRBJ1-2; D unclear. Germline-derived CDR1 and CDR2 are SQVTM and ANQGSEA. Trimming shortened V by 5 bases and J by 2 bases, and 15 bases separated the two germline ends. CDR3 length equals 14 residues. The CDR3 protein is CSVSLRTGNYGYTF. The CDR3 nucleotides read TGCAGCGTTAGTTTAAGGACGGGGAACTATGGCTACACCTTC.

V gene TRBV28 combines with J gene TRBJ1-4, with D possibly TRBD1 on 6 matching bases. With 2 bases removed from V and 6 bases from J, the gap between germline ends came to 13 bases. Germline CDR1 MDHEN, CDR2 SYDVKM. This CDR3 spans 15 amino acids. The DNA for the CDR3 is TGTGCCAGCAGTTTAATCGGACAGTCCTATGAAAAACTGTTTTTT. Encoded protein: CASSLIGQSYEKLFF.

V gene TRBV9 combines with J gene TRBJ1-3; D remains unclear. V lost 0 bases and J lost 4, with 11 bases in between. The germline V gene has CDR1 SGDLS and CDR2 YYNGEE. The CDR3 totals 15 residues. Written as DNA, the CDR3 is TGTGCCAGCAGCGTAGAGGGCCATGTGGGAAACACCATATATTTT. Translation gives CASSVEGHVGNTIYF. Combining the CDR3 with reference TRBV9 and TRBJ1-3 gives the whole variable domain DSGVTQTPKHLITATGQRVTLRCSPRSGDLSVYWYQQSLDQGLQFLIQYYNGEERAKGNILERFSAQQFPDLHSELNLSSLELGDSALYFCASSVEGHVGNTIYFGEGSWLTVV.

The chain joins TRBV10-3 to TRBJ2-7; 7 nucleotides align to TRBD2. J gave up 3 bases and V 3 bases, and 5 bases lay outside the gene matches. CDR1 and CDR2 from the germline V gene are ENHRY and SYGVKD. The CDR3 totals 14 residues. The CDR3 DNA sequence: TGTGCCATCAGTGAAGGGCCTAGCGGCTACGAGCAGTACTTC. It encodes CAISEGPSGYEQYF.

The chain has TRBV5-1 and TRBJ2-7, with D hard to call. There are 14 residues in the CDR3. CDR1 is SGHRS, CDR2 YFSETQ, per germline. Trimming took off 0 bases at V and 3 bases at J, with 10 bases between the two ends. The CDR3 DNA reads as TGCGCCAGCAGCTTGGGGAGTAACGGCTACGAGCAGTACTTC. Amino acid sequence: CASSLGSNGYEQYF.

The rearrangement links TRBV3-1 (or the pseudogene TRBV3-2) to TRBJ1-2; no clear D. The CDR3 extends over 15 amino acids. Per germline, CDR1 LGHDT and CDR2 YNNKEL (reference sequence). Trimming stripped 1 base from V and 6 bases from J, with 15 bases between. CDR3 nucleotide sequence: TGTGCCAGCAGCCAAGGGATGGGGATCGTCGATGGCTACACCTTC. This translates into CASSQGMGIVDGYTF.

This chain joins TRBV28 and TRBJ2-7; TRBD1 aligns across 9 bases. V lost 2 bases to trimming and J lost 3 bases; unmatched junction nucleotides: 2. Germline CDR1 and CDR2: MDHEN and SYDVKM. This CDR3 has 14 residues. The CDR3 spells CASSLRDRDYEQYF. CDR3 coding DNA: TGTGCCAGCAGTTTAAGGGACAGGGACTACGAGCAGTACTTC.

CDR3 protein: CASRSTGGEQYF. Written as DNA, the CDR3 is TGCGCCAGCAGGAGTACAGGCGGCGAGCAGTACTTC. The V call is TRBV5-1, the J call TRBJ2-7, with D possibly being TRBD1 (5 bases). Trimming stripped 5 bases from V and 6 bases from J, with 12 bases between. Germline V gene data show CDR1 as SGHRS and CDR2 as YFSETQ. There are 12 residues in the CDR3.

The V call is TRBV7-3, the J call TRBJ2-7; 10 bases match TRBD2. V lost 7 bases and J lost 3; bases outside the gene matches: 15. There are 17 residues in the CDR3. In germline, CDR1 is SGHTA, CDR2 FQGTGA. The CDR3 reads CASTPPTSGTRGYEQYF. The CDR3 region has the DNA TGTGCCAGCACGCCGCCCACTAGCGGGACCCGCGGCTACGAGCAGTACTTC.

The chain recombines TRBV7-2 with TRBJ1-1; D possibly corresponds to TRBD1 (5 bases). The germline CDR1 and CDR2 sequences are SGHTA and FQGNSA. The CDR3 spans 15 residues. V shed 6 bases and J shed 6 bases, with 20 bases lying between them. CDR3 DNA sequence: TGTGCCAGCAGTAGGTCTCGGGGGGAGTTATCTGAAGCTTTCTTT. This sequence encodes CASSRSRGELSEAFF.

This chain joins TRBV11-2 and TRBJ1-2, with D maybe TRBD1 (5 bases). Between the trimmed V and J ends, which lost 1 base and 5 bases, there was a span of 8 bases. Germline V gene sequence: CDR1 SGHAT, CDR2 FQNNGV. The CDR3 consists of 13 residues. This chain's CDR3 is CASSLGSGYGYTF. The CDR3 DNA sequence: TGTGCCAGCAGCTTAGGGTCAGGGTATGGCTACACCTTC.